A selection of T cell receptor beta chains follows, all from one sample in a study of blood T cell repertoires in COVID-19. Repertoires were generated with immunoSEQ multiplex PCR, while TCRdb's copy carries only in-frame clones and drops some. The sample lists 270,000 or so clones; 85% to 90% were seen once. Sample: peripheral blood. The origin of the receptors is a middle-aged man with acute or convalescent COVID-19. Each CDR3 is given with its conserved first and last residue. The D gene is left open where the match is weak. Only part of the rows carry a size: once, few, many, or a class if the clone is expanded.

TRBV6-5	TRBJ1-1	once	.	TGTGCCAGCATCGGGGCTGAAGCTTTCTTT	CASIGAEAFF
TRBV11-3	TRBJ2-1	once	TRBD1	TGTGCCAGCAGCTTGGGACAGATCGGATATGAGCAGTTCTTC	CASSLGQIGYEQFF
TRBV5-1	TRBJ2-1	.	TRBD2	TGCGCCAGCAGCTTGGCGGGGGGGCCCTCCTACAATGAGCAGTTCTTC	CASSLAGGPSYNEQFF
TRBV2	TRBJ1-6	.	.	TGTGCCAGCAGTCGAACAGGGTATAATTCACCCCTCCACTTT	CASSRTGYNSPLHF
TRBV28	TRBJ2-3	.	TRBD1	TGTGCCAGCACCGGGACAGGGACGGGGTTTGATACGCAGTATTTT	CASTGTGTGFDTQYF
TRBV3-1/TRBV3-2	TRBJ2-4	.	TRBD1	TGTGCCAGCAGCCAAAGGGGACAGGGGGGGCCAGCCAAAAACATTCAGTACTTC	CASSQRGQGGPAKNIQYF
TRBV7-2	TRBJ2-3	.	TRBD2	TGTGCCAGCAGCCCACCAGCGGGGGGGGCCACAGATACGCAGTATTTT	CASSPPAGGATDTQYF
TRBV11-3	TRBJ2-7	.	TRBD2	TGTGCCAGCAGCCCTGGGGGGGACGAGCAGTACTTC	CASSPGGDEQYF
TRBV5-5	TRBJ1-1	.	TRBD1	TGTGCCAGCAGCTTGAGGACAGGGAGAGAGACTGAAGCTTTCTTT	CASSLRTGRETEAFF
TRBV5-1	TRBJ2-7	once	.	TGCGCCAGCAGCCCGAGGACGGGATCAACCTACGAGCAGTACTTC	CASSPRTGSTYEQYF